The 9 T cell receptor beta chains below come from one sample, sequenced in a study of T cells in Graves' hyperthyroidism and ophthalmopathy. Amplified TCR beta CDR3 regions derived from RNA transcripts. The HTBI primer set was used in a first-round RT-PCR of the TCR CDR3. TCRdb itself ran the multiplex PCR reads through MiXCR, one entry per CDR3 protein. The data show 450,000 to 550,000 distinct CDR3 sequences, approximately 25% seen once. The sample taken for sequencing was blood. These receptors originate from a young woman with Graves' ophthalmopathy.

This clonotype was recorded at least ten times. The chain recombines TRBV7-8 with TRBJ1-3, with D unclear. The length of the CDR3 is 14 residues. Germline-derived CDR1 and CDR2 are SGHVS and FQNEAQ. The V end was cut by 5 bases, the J end by 9 bases, with 17 bases between. CDR3 loop: CASSPGRLEGTIYF. The CDR3 nucleotides are TGTGCCAGCAGCCCCGGTCGACTGGAAGGCACCATATATTTT.

This clonotype was picked up a small number of times. As DNA, the CDR3 is TGTGCCAGCAGTTTATTTGATCGGGACAGGGTTTACTATGGCTACACCTTC. Its translation: CASSLFDRDRVYYGYTF. The chain recombines TRBV27 with TRBJ1-2, with 9 bases matching TRBD1. The V gene end was trimmed by 1 base and the J gene end by 3 bases; junction bases not matched to a gene: 9. There are 17 residues in the CDR3. The germline CDR1 and CDR2 sequences are MNHEY and SMNVEV (reference sequence).

This clonotype was counted at least ten times. The rearrangement links TRBV12-3 or TRBV12-4 to TRBJ1-5; 10 nucleotides align to TRBD1. V trimming: 1 base; J trimming: 6 bases; junction bases outside the gene matches: 15. This CDR3 spans 19 amino acids. Here the CDR3 DNA reads TGTGCCAGCAGTTTAGACGGGCGGTCGGGGACAGGGGAGCTTCAGCCCCAGCATTTT. Amino acid sequence: CASSLDGRSGTGELQPQHF.

This clonotype was detected ten times or more. The chain has TRBV27 and TRBJ2-5; TRBD2 might be the D (5 bases). Trimming removed 5 bases from V and 10 bases from J, with 32 bases in between. Germline V gene sequence: CDR1 MNHEY, CDR2 SMNVEV (reference sequence). This CDR3 spans 18 amino acids. In DNA form, the CDR3 reads TGTGCCAGCAGTCCCCAACCACGAGACTACACAGCACAACACGACCAGTACTTC. The encoded protein is CASSPQPRDYTAQHDQYF.

This clonotype was picked up many times. The chain joins TRBV29-1 to TRBJ2-5, with D possibly matching TRBD1 (5 bases). Germline V gene data show CDR1 as SQVTM and CDR2 as ANQGSEA. The CDR3 spans 13 residues. Trimming cost V 1 base and J 0 bases, with 6 bases left between them. This CDR3 reads CSVEGQNQETQYF. The CDR3 bases are TGCAGCGTTGAAGGACAGAACCAAGAGACCCAGTACTTC.

This sequence joins TRBV6-1 and TRBJ2-7; weak D call: TRBD2 (5 bases). The CDR3 extends over 13 amino acids. CDR1 and CDR2 from the germline V gene are MNHNS and SASEGT. V was cut by 5 bases and J by 9 bases, with 17 bases left in between. The CDR3 sequence is CASSKSGLEGQYF. As DNA, the CDR3 is TGTGCCAGCAGTAAAAGCGGCCTGGAAGGGCAGTACTTC.

The chain links TRBV6-1 to TRBJ1-1, with D possibly being TRBD1 (5 bases). The germline gives CDR1 MNHNS, CDR2 SASEGT. The CDR3 has 16 amino acids. V was pared by 4 bases and J by 3 bases, with 18 bases between. The CDR3 nucleotides read TGTGCCAGCAGTGGCCTGAGGGCAGGGCGTGACACTGAAGCTTTCTTT. Protein: CASSGLRAGRDTEAFF.

This clonotype has ten or more counts. The chain employs TRBV6-1 and TRBJ1-1, with D possibly matching TRBD1 (6 bases). This CDR3 is 14 amino acids long. Trimming cost V 6 bases and J 4 bases, with 15 bases left between them. The germline CDR1 and CDR2 sequences are MNHNS and SASEGT. DNA for the CDR3: TGTGCCAGCAGGAGGGACACCAGCGGCACTGAAGCTTTCTTT. Encoded protein: CASRRDTSGTEAFF.

The V call is TRBV6-1, the J call TRBJ2-7; D gene uncertain. The CDR3 is 13 residues long. V lost 6 bases, J lost 3 bases, and 12 bases lay in between. Germline CDR1 and CDR2: MNHNS and SASEGT. CDR3 sequence reads: CASRAGPYYEQYF. The CDR3 DNA sequence: TGTGCCAGCAGAGCCGGGCCATACTACGAGCAGTACTTC.